The entry that follows covers one TCR beta chain sequence. Its cognate antigen is unknown. CDR1 is SGHVS and CDR2 is FNYEAQ in the germline V gene. Unmatched junction bases numbered 6, after V lost 5 bases and J lost 4 bases. The CDR3 has 15 residues. This sample was included in a study of beta chain features in type 1 diabetes. The authors reverse transcribed all of the isolated RNA, so sequencing captured expressed TCRB transcripts. This table comes from immunoSEQ multiplex PCR, and its TCRdb copy is limited to in-frame clones, with some not included. This table has roughly 150,000 clones, about 9% appearing once. Notes on the study in general: In all four CD4+ subsets, TCRB CDR3 length was significantly, moderately reduced in type 1 diabetes. Healthy donors had naive, central memory and Treg TCRB repertoires that appeared less similar than those seen among patients. Researchers cautioned that cDNA sequencing could over-represent cells with high TCR expression.

Each sorted population was over 95% pure. This receptor was obtained from a woman aged 30 to 39 with type 1 diabetes. Sequencing input: central memory CD4+ T cells from blood. The chain links TRBV7-6 to TRBJ2-7, with 12 nucleotides matching TRBD2. The CDR3 nucleotides read TGTGCCAGCAGCACCACTAGCGGGAGGTCGTACGAGCAGTACTTC. Protein sequence: CASSTTSGRSYEQYF.